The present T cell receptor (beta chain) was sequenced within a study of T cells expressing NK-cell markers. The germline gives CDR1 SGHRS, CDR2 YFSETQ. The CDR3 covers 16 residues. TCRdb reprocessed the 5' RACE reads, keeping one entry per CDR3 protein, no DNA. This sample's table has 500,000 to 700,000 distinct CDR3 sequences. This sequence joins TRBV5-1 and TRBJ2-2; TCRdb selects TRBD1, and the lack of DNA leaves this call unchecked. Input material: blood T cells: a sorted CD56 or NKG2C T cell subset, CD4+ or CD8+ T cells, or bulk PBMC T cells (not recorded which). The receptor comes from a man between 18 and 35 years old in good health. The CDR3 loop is CASSWGDRRSTGELFF.